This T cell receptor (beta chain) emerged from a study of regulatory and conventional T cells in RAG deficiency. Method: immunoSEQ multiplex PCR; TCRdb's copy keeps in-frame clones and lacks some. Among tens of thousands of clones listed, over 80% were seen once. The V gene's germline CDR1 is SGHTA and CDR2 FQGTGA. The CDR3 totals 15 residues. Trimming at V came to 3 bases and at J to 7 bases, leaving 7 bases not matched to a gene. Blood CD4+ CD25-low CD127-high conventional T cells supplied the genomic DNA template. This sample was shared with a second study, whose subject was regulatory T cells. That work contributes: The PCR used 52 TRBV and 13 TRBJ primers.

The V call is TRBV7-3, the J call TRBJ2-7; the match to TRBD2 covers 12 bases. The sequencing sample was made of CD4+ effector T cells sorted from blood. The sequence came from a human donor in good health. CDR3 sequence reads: CASSLELAGGGEQYF. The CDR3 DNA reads TGTGCCAGCAGCTTGGAACTAGCGGGAGGAGGGGAGCAGTACTTC.